Below are 5 T cell receptor beta chains sequenced from a single sample in a study of T cell responses to AZD1222 COVID-19 vaccine. Generated by immunoSEQ multiplex PCR, the TCRdb table keeps only in-frame clones and is missing some. Counted here are about 83,000 clones, about 82% occurring once; the ten biggest clones make up 8.7%. The sample here was peripheral blood, taken on day 0 of AZD1222 vaccination. All receptors come from an adult in good health.

The chain links TRBV30 to TRBJ1-5, with 7 bases that match TRBD1. Germline V gives CDR1 GTSNPN, CDR2 SVGIG (reference sequence). The ends lost 4 bases at V and 6 bases at J; junction bases unmatched: 9. The CDR3 runs 14 residues. The CDR3 bases are TGTGCCTGGACGCACCAGGGGGGTGGTCAGCCCCAGCATTTT. This encodes CAWTHQGGGQPQHF.

This sequence joins TRBV9 and TRBJ1-6; D not certain. CDR3 length: 14 residues. From germline, CDR1 is SGDLS and CDR2 YYNGEE. Trimming pared 0 bases from V and 9 bases from J, leaving 10 bases between. The CDR3 protein is CASSVDTSGSPLHF. The CDR3 DNA reads as TGTGCCAGCAGCGTAGATACATCAGGTTCACCCCTCCACTTT. Full variable domain (rest looked up from reference TRBV9 and TRBJ1-6): DSGVTQTPKHLITATGQRVTLRCSPRSGDLSVYWYQQSLDQGLQFLIQYYNGEERAKGNILERFSAQQFPDLHSELNLSSLELGDSALYFCASSVDTSGSPLHFGNGTRLTVT.

The chain has TRBV19 and TRBJ2-1, with unresolved D. In germline, CDR1 is LNHDA, CDR2 SQIVND (reference sequence). The CDR3 sequence is 13 residues long. The germline V and J ends were trimmed by 2 bases and 8 bases, with 10 bases remaining between them. CDR3 coding DNA: TGTGCCAGTAGTATAATCGGTGGCGATGAGCAGTTCTTC. The encoded protein is CASSIIGGDEQFF.

This clone has a handful of counts. The gene calls are TRBV20-1 and TRBJ1-5; perhaps TRBD1 as D (5 bases). Trimming shortened V by 3 bases and J by 3 bases, and 12 bases separated the two germline ends. Germline V gene sequence: CDR1 DFQATT, CDR2 SNEGSKA (reference sequence). This CDR3 spans 14 amino acids. In nucleotides, the CDR3 is TGCAGTGCTAGTCGAGGGACGTACAATCAGCCCCAGCATTTT. It is translated as CSASRGTYNQPQHF.

The rearrangement uses TRBV28 and TRBJ1-2; D might be TRBD1 (5 bases). The CDR3 runs to 14 residues. Trimming took 1 base from V and 4 from J, leaving 10 bases between them. Germline CDR1 MDHEN, CDR2 SYDVKM. The CDR3 spells CASSLLAGIYGYTF. In nucleotides, the CDR3 is TGTGCCAGCAGTTTATTAGCAGGGATCTATGGCTACACCTTC.